This TCR beta chain is drawn from a study of T cell responses to AZD1222 COVID-19 vaccine. The V and J ends lost 7 bases and 0 bases respectively, with 13 bases between them. Germline V gene data show CDR1 as LNHDA and CDR2 as SQIVND (reference sequence). This CDR3 has 14 residues. The assay was immunoSEQ multiplex PCR, and TCRdb's table has in-frame clones only and misses some. Among 95,000 to 100,000 clones listed, about nine tenths were seen once. The chain has TRBV19 and TRBJ2-7, with a tentative D call TRBD2 (6 bases). Sequencing used peripheral blood, obtained on day 0 of AZD1222 vaccination. The receptor comes from an adult in good health. The CDR3 DNA reads TGTGCCAGTAATACCGGGACTGACTCCTACGAGCAGTACTTC. It translates to CASNTGTDSYEQYF.